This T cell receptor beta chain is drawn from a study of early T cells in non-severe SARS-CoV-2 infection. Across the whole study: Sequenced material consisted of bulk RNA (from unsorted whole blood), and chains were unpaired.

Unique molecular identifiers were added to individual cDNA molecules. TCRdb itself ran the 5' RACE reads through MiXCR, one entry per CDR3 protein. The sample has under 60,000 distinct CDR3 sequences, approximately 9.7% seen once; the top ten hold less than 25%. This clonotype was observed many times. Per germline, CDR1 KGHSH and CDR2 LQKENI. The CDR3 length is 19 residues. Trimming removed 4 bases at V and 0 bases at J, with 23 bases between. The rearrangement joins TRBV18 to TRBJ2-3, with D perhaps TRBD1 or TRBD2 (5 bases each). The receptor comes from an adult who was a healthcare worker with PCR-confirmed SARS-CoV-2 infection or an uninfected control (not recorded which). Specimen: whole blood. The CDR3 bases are TGTGCCAGCTCACGTCGCGCCGCAACGGGACGGTTTAGCACAGATACGCAGTATTTT. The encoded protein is CASSRRAATGRFSTDTQYF.